This T cell receptor beta chain was recorded in a study of blood T cell repertoires in COVID-19. The overall study: Sites in the United States, Italy and Spain provided acute and convalescent COVID-19 samples. T cells, B-cell-depleted T cells, or PBMCs supplied cDNA or gDNA.

Enrollment of patients from Seattle took place during active infection, with longitudinal follow-up. In the original processing: By means of reference gene primer amplification, nucleated cell counts were estimated. Sequenced by immunoSEQ multiplex PCR; TCRdb stores in-frame clones only, minus some. Clone size and V and J calls were adopted from that table, with D and trimming inferred from the DNA. The data hold approximately 77,000 clones, with 85% observed a single time. This CDR3 is 18 amino acids long. Germline values: CDR1 SGHTS, CDR2 YDEGEE. V trimming: 2 bases; J trimming: 0 bases; junction bases outside the gene matches: 6.

This sequence was found in a man aged 45-65 years with COVID-19, enrolled during active disease. The V gene is TRBV5-8, the J gene TRBJ2-6; the match to TRBD1 covers 9 bases. Sequences were obtained from peripheral blood. The CDR3 loop reads CASSFWDRAYSGANVLTF. CDR3 DNA: TGTGCCAGCAGCTTTTGGGACAGGGCCTACTCTGGGGCCAACGTCCTGACTTTC.